The 2 T cell receptor beta chains reported below all come from one sample, sequenced in a study of cytomegalovirus exposure and HLA in healthy donors. PCR amplification relied on 60 Vbeta primers (plus 13 Jbeta primers). The method was immunoSEQ multiplex PCR; TCRdb's version includes in-frame clones alone and lacks a portion of them. The top ten hold less than 6% of the sample, which has roughly 84,000 clones, about 79% seen once. Sequencing was performed on PBMCs. The receptor source for this set is a male donor in good health and CMV-seropositive.

The chain has TRBV7-6 and TRBJ2-5, with TRBD2 matching 13 bases. The CDR3 is 15 amino acids. In germline, CDR1 is SGHVS, CDR2 FNYEAQ. The V gene end was trimmed by 3 bases and the J gene end by 5 bases; junction bases not matched to a gene: 3. Written as DNA, the CDR3 is TGTGCCAGCAGCTTGCGGACTAGCGGGAGTGAGACCCAGTACTTC. This translates into CASSLRTSGSETQYF. Complete variable domain (other parts from reference TRBV7-6 and TRBJ2-5): GAGVSQSPRYKVTKRGQDVALRCDPISGHVSLYWYRQALGQGPEFLTYFNYEAQQDKSGLPNDRFSAERPEGSISTLTIQRTEQRDSAMYRCASSLRTSGSETQYFGPGTRLLVL.

V usage is TRBV5-1 and J usage is TRBJ2-3; a possible D gene is TRBD2 (6 bases). V lost 4 bases and J lost 2, with 17 bases in between. The CDR3 has 16 amino acids. Germline V CDR1 and CDR2: SGHRS, YFSETQ. CDR3 DNA sequence: TGCGCCAGCAGCACGGGACTCTCTGGGTACACAGATACGCAGTATTTT. Its protein product is CASSTGLSGYTDTQYF.